A selection of T cell receptor beta chains follows, all from one sample in a study of a mutant IDH1 vaccine in newly diagnosed glioma. Sequencing used immunoSEQ multiplex PCR; TCRdb keeps in-frame clones, though not all of them. The table includes 60,000 to 65,000 clones, roughly 79% detected once. Their antigens are not known. Specimen: PBMCs, collected from a glioma patient whose treatment included an IDH1 peptide vaccine. All receptors derive from a middle-aged man with glioma. Each CDR3 is given with its conserved first and last residue. Each record gives: CDR3 length, V gene, J gene, CDR3 protein.

cdr3_length: 15; v_call: TRBV5-1; j_call: TRBJ2-7; cdr3_aa: CASSLYAGRSGEQYF
cdr3_length: 15; v_call: TRBV9; j_call: TRBJ2-2; cdr3_aa: CASRAGTSFTGELFF
cdr3_length: 15; v_call: TRBV4-3; j_call: TRBJ2-4; cdr3_aa: CASSQVRGTGNIQYF
cdr3_length: 13; v_call: TRBV2; j_call: TRBJ1-3; cdr3_aa: CASSGDARNTIYF
cdr3_length: 14; v_call: TRBV18; j_call: TRBJ1-1; cdr3_aa: CASSSDSMNTEAFF
cdr3_length: 16; v_call: TRBV19; j_call: TRBJ1-4; cdr3_aa: CASKKVSGDPGEKLFF
cdr3_length: 15; v_call: TRBV6-1; j_call: TRBJ2-5; cdr3_aa: CASSLAGGIQETQYF
cdr3_length: 16; v_call: TRBV4-2; j_call: TRBJ2-3; cdr3_aa: CASSQDLRTSTDTQYF
cdr3_length: 14; v_call: TRBV6-1; j_call: TRBJ2-1; cdr3_aa: CASSDGTDLNEQFF
cdr3_length: 15; v_call: TRBV30; j_call: TRBJ1-5; cdr3_aa: CAWSVGWESNQPQHF
cdr3_length: 19; v_call: TRBV4-1; j_call: TRBJ2-2; cdr3_aa: CASSHPDGLAGAGTGELFF
cdr3_length: 13; v_call: TRBV7-2; j_call: TRBJ2-5; cdr3_aa: CASSFRGLETQYF
cdr3_length: 16; v_call: TRBV7-6; j_call: TRBJ2-7; cdr3_aa: CASSLSPGQGAYEQYF
cdr3_length: 15; v_call: TRBV18; j_call: TRBJ2-4; cdr3_aa: CASSPGMEAKNIQYF
cdr3_length: 13; v_call: TRBV10-3; j_call: TRBJ1-1; cdr3_aa: CAISETVNTEAFF
cdr3_length: 13; v_call: TRBV9; j_call: TRBJ1-1; cdr3_aa: CASSARVDTEAFF
cdr3_length: 17; v_call: TRBV5-4; j_call: TRBJ2-3; cdr3_aa: CASTGLAGGRGTDTQYF
cdr3_length: 17; v_call: TRBV9; j_call: TRBJ2-3; cdr3_aa: CASSPSDRGRKTDTQYF
cdr3_length: 12; v_call: TRBV5-4; j_call: TRBJ1-5; cdr3_aa: CASSFRDQPQHF
cdr3_length: 15; v_call: TRBV7-2; j_call: TRBJ2-7; cdr3_aa: CASSQAGDVGYEQYF